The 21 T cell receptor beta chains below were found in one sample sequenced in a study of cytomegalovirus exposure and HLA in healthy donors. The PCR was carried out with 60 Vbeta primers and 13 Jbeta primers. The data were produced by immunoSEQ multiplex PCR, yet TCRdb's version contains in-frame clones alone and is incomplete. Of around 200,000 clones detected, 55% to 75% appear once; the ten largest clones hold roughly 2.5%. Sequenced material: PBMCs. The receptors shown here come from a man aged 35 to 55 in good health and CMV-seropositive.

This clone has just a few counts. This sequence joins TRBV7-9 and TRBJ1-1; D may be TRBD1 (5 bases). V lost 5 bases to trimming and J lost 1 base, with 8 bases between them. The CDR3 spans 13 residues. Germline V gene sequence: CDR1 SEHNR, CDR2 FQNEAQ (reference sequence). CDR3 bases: TGTGCCAGCAGCCGAGACAGGAACACTGAAGCTTTCTTT. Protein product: CASSRDRNTEAFF.

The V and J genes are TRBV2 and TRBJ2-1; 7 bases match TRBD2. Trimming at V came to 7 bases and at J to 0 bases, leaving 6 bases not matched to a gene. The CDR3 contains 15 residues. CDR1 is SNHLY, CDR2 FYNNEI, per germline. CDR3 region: CASTRGESSYNEQFF. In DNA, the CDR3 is TGTGCCAGCACCCGGGGGGAAAGCTCCTACAATGAGCAGTTCTTC.

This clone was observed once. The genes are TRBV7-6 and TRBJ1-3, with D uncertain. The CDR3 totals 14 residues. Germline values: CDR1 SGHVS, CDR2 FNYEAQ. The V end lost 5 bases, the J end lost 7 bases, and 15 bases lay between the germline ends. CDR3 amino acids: CASSGSSGGNTIYF. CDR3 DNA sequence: TGTGCCAGCAGCGGGTCGAGTGGAGGCAACACCATATATTTT.

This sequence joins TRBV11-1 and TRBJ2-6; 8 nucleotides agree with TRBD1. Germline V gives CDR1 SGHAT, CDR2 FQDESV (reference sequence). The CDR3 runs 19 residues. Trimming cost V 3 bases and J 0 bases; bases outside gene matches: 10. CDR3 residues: CASSFKVGQEYSGANVLTF. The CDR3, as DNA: TGTGCCAGCAGCTTTAAGGTGGGACAGGAGTACTCTGGGGCCAACGTCCTGACTTTC.

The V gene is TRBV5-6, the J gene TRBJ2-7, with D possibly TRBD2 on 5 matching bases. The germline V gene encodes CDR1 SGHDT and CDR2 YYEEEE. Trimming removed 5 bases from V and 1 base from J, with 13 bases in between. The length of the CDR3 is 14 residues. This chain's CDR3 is CASRPTRTSYEQYF. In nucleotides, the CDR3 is TGTGCCAGCAGACCAACAAGGACTTCCTACGAGCAGTACTTC.

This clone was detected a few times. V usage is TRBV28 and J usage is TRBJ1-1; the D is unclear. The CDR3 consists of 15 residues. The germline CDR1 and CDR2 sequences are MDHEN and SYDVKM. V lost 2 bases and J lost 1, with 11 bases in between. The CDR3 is CASSLVLGENTEAFF. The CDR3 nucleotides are TGTGCCAGCAGTTTAGTATTAGGAGAGAACACTGAAGCTTTCTTT.

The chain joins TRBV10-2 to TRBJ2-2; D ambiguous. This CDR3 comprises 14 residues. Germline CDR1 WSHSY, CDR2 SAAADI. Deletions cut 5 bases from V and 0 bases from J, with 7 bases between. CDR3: CASSPLANTGELFF. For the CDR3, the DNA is TGCGCCAGCAGTCCCTTAGCGAACACCGGGGAGCTGTTTTTT.

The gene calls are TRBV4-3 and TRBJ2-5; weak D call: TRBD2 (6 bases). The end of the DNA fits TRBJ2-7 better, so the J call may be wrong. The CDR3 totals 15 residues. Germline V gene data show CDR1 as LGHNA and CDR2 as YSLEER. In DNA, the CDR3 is TGCGCCAGCAGCCAAGTTGCGGGGAGCTCCTACGAGCAGTACTTC. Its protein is CASSQVAGSSYEQYF.

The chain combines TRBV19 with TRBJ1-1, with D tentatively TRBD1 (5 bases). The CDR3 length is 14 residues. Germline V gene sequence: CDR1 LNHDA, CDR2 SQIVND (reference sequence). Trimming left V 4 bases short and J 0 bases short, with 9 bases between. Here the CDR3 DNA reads TGTGCCAGTAGTAAAGGGGATTTGAACACTGAAGCTTTCTTT. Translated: CASSKGDLNTEAFF.

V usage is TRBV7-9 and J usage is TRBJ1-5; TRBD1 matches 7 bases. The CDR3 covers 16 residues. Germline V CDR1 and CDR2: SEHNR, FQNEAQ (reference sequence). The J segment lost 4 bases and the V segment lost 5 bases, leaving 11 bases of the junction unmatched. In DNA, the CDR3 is TGTGCCAGCAGCAATTACAGGGGCCCCAAAAATCAGCCCCAGCATTTT. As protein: CASSNYRGPKNQPQHF.

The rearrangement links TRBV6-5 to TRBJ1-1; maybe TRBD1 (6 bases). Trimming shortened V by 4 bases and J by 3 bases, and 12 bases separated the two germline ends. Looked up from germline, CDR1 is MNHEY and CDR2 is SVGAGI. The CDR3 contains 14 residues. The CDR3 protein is CASSFGQLDTEAFF. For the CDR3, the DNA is TGTGCCAGCAGTTTTGGACAGTTGGACACTGAAGCTTTCTTT.

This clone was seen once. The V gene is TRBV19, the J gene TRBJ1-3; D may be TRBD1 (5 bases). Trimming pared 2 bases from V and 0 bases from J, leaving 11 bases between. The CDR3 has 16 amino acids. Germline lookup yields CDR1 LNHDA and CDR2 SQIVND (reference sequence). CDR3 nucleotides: TGTGCCAGTAGTATACTCCGGACACACTCTGGAAACACCATATATTTT. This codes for CASSILRTHSGNTIYF.

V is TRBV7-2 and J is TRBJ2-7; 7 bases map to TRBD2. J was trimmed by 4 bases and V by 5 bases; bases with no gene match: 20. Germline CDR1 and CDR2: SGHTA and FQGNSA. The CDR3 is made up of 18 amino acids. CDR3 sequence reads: CASSLEAGPILLSYEQYF. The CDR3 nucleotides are TGTGCCAGCAGCCTCGAAGCGGGACCCATACTGTTATCGTACGAGCAGTACTTC.

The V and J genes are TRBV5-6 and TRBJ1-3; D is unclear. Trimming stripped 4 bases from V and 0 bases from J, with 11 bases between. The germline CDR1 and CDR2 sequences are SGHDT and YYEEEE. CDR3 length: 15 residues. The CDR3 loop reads CASSPVGLSGNTIYF. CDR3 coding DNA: TGTGCCAGCAGCCCCGTCGGACTCTCTGGAAACACCATATATTTT.

CDR3 loop: CASSSGGGQNEKLFF. The CDR3 DNA follows: TGTGCCAGCAGCTCCGGAGGGGGCCAAAATGAAAAACTGTTTTTT. This sequence joins TRBV7-9 and TRBJ1-4; TRBD1 aligns across 7 bases. The CDR3 contains 15 residues. V gave up 4 bases and J gave up 5 bases; unmatched junction bases: 7. The V gene's germline CDR1 is SEHNR and CDR2 FQNEAQ (reference sequence).

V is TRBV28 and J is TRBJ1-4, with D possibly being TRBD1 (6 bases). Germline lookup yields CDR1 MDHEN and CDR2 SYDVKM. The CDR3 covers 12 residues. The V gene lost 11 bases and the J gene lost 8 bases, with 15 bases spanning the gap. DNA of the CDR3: TGTGCCGGCTCCAGGGGAGGGGAAAAACTGTTTTTT. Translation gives CAGSRGGEKLFF.

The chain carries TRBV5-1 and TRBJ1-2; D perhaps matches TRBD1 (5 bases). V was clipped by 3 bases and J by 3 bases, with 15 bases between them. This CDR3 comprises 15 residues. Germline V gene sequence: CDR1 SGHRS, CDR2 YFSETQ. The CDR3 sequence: CASSSMGLTDYGYTF. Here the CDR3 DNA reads TGCGCCAGCAGCTCTATGGGGCTGACGGACTATGGCTACACCTTC.

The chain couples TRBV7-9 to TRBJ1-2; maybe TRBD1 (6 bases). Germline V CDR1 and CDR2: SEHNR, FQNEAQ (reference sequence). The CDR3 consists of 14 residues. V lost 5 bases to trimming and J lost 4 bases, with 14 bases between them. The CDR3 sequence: CASSPYGTSYGYTF. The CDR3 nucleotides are TGTGCCAGCAGCCCTTACGGGACAAGCTATGGCTACACCTTC.

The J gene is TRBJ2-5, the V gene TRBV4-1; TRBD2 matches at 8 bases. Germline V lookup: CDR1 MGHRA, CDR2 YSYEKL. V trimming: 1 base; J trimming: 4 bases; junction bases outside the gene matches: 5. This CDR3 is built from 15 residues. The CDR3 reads CASSQVTGGAETQYF. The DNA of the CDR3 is TGCGCCAGCAGCCAAGTAACGGGAGGGGCAGAGACCCAGTACTTC.

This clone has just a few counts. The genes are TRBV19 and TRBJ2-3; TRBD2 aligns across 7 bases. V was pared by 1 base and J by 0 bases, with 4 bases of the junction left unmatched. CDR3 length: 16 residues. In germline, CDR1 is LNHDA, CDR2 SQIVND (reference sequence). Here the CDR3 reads CASSIVPSGSTDTQYF. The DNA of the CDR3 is TGTGCCAGTAGTATAGTACCTAGCGGTAGCACAGATACGCAGTATTTT.

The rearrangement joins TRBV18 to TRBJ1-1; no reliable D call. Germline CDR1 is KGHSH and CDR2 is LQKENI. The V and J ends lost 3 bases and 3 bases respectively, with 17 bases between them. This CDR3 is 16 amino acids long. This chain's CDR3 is CASSPRAGQKYTEAFF. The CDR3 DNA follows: TGTGCCAGCTCACCTAGGGCGGGTCAGAAATACACTGAAGCTTTCTTT.